This entry lists 19 T cell receptor beta chains sequenced from one sample in a study of cytomegalovirus exposure and HLA in healthy donors. 13 Jbeta primers and 60 Vbeta primers were used for the PCR. Here immunoSEQ multiplex PCR was the method, and the copy in TCRdb shows in-frame clones only, minus some. The sample contains about 130,000 clones, about 80% of which appear only once. The sequencing sample was made of PBMCs. These receptors originate from a boy under 10 years old in good health and CMV-seronegative.

This clone was seen more than once but under ten times. This chain connects TRBV9 to TRBJ2-1, with TRBD1 as a possible D gene (7 bases). This CDR3 has 15 residues. Deletions cut 1 base from V and 5 bases from J, with 13 bases between. Germline CDR1 and CDR2: SGDLS and YYNGEE. Here the CDR3 DNA reads TGTGCCAGCAGCGTACTCCCAGGGGGGCACAATGAGCAGTTCTTC. Protein product: CASSVLPGGHNEQFF.

A single count supports this clone. The gene calls are TRBV7-3 and TRBJ2-3; 7 bases line up with TRBD2. CDR3 length: 16 residues. Trimming removed 5 bases from V and 6 bases from J; junction bases left unmatched: 14. Per germline, CDR1 SGHTA and CDR2 FQGTGA. The DNA of the CDR3 is TGTGCCAGCAGCCCCTTGGGGGGTCCAGCGGGGGATACGCAGTATTTT. Amino acids: CASSPLGGPAGDTQYF. The whole variable domain, remainder taken from reference TRBV7-3 and TRBJ2-3, is GAGVSQTPSNKVTEKGKYVELRCDPISGHTALYWYRQSLGQGPEFLIYFQGTGAADDSGLPNDRFFAVRPEGSVSTLKIQRTERGDSAVYLCASSPLGGPAGDTQYFGPGTRLTVL.

This clone was seen only once. The chain has TRBV13 and TRBJ2-3, with TRBD1 matching 9 bases. Germline V gene lookup returns CDR1 PRHDT and CDR2 FYEKMQ (reference sequence). V lost 5 bases and J lost 2; bases outside the gene matches: 5. This CDR3 has 15 residues. This CDR3 reads CASSRGQGDTDTQYF. Here the CDR3 DNA reads TGTGCCAGCAGCCGGGGACAGGGAGACACAGATACGCAGTATTTT.

This clone occurred once. The rearrangement joins TRBV5-4 to TRBJ2-7; TRBD1 agrees at 7 bases. Per the germline V gene, CDR1 is SGHNT and CDR2 is YYREEE (reference sequence). The CDR3 extends over 13 amino acids. The DNA of the CDR3 is TGTGCCAGCAGCTTACAGGGGAGCTACGAGGAGTACGTC. It codes for CASSLQGSYEEYV.

J is TRBJ2-3 and V is TRBV7-6; 8 nucleotides align to TRBD2. V was pared by 7 bases and J by 8 bases, with 8 bases of the junction left unmatched. CDR1 SGHVS and CDR2 FNYEAQ come from the germline V gene. CDR3 length: 13 amino acids. The CDR3 sequence: CASTTRGGITQYF. CDR3 nucleotide sequence: TGTGCCAGCACCACCCGGGGGGGAATTACGCAGTATTTT.

The chain has TRBV6-1 and TRBJ1-2; D perhaps matches TRBD1 (6 bases). The CDR3 has 15 residues. V lost 2 bases to trimming and J lost 6 bases, with 16 bases between them. Per germline, CDR1 MNHNS and CDR2 SASEGT. This CDR3 is CASSEIPGQPNGYTF. The CDR3 DNA reads TGTGCCAGCAGTGAAATCCCCGGACAGCCTAATGGCTACACCTTC.

The V gene is TRBV6-5, the J gene TRBJ2-1; 9 bases are a match to TRBD1. CDR1 and CDR2 from the germline V gene are MNHEY and SVGAGI. The V segment lost 0 bases and the J segment 7 bases; nucleotides outside the gene matches: 7. The CDR3 covers 16 residues. CDR3 sequence: CASSYSRDRERNEQFF. The CDR3, as DNA: TGTGCCAGCAGTTACTCGAGGGACAGGGAACGGAATGAGCAGTTCTTC.

This clone has just one count. The chain uses TRBV30 and TRBJ1-2; 8 positions agree with TRBD1. V gave up 2 bases and J gave up 7 bases; unmatched junction bases: 3. The germline V gene encodes CDR1 GTSNPN and CDR2 SVGIG (reference sequence). The CDR3 is 12 amino acids. CDR3 region: CAWSQGAGGYTF. CDR3 DNA: TGTGCCTGGAGTCAGGGGGCGGGTGGCTACACCTTC.

This clone came up once. This rearrangement joins TRBV11-3 to TRBJ2-5, with D unresolved. CDR1 and CDR2 (germline): SGHNT, YENEEA. The CDR3 loop spans 13 amino acids. V lost 3 bases and J lost 7, with 12 bases in between. CDR3 in DNA: TGTGCCAGCAGCTTCGAGGCGGCCGGGACCCAGTACTTC. It encodes CASSFEAAGTQYF.

The chain has TRBV19 and TRBJ1-1; no clear D gene. Germline CDR1 LNHDA, CDR2 SQIVND (reference sequence). CDR3 length: 16 amino acids. With 0 bases removed from V and 6 bases from J, the gap between germline ends came to 17 bases. The CDR3 loop is CASSIDMGSWKSEAFF. The CDR3 bases are TGTGCCAGTAGTATAGATATGGGCAGTTGGAAATCTGAAGCTTTCTTT.

This clone was seen a handful of times. The chain couples TRBV5-1 to TRBJ1-4, with 7 nucleotides matching TRBD1. This CDR3 has 14 amino acids. Per the germline V gene, CDR1 is SGHRS and CDR2 is YFSETQ. V gave up 2 bases and J gave up 7 bases; unmatched junction bases: 5. CDR3 protein: CASSFGTVSEKLFF. In DNA form, the CDR3 reads TGCGCCAGCAGCTTCGGGACAGTAAGTGAAAAACTGTTTTTT.

J is TRBJ1-4 and V is TRBV6-5; no reliable D call. V lost 7 bases to trimming and J lost 7 bases, with 7 bases between them. Per the germline V gene, CDR1 is MNHEY and CDR2 is SVGAGI. The CDR3 spans 11 residues. CDR3 coding DNA: TGTGCCAGCATCGGTGGTGAAAAACTGTTTTTT. It specifies CASIGGEKLFF.

The V gene is TRBV27, the J gene TRBJ2-3; 9 bases agree with TRBD2. The CDR3 contains 16 residues. J gave up 4 bases and V 5 bases, and 10 bases lay outside the gene matches. Germline loops: CDR1 MNHEY, CDR2 SMNVEV (reference sequence). The CDR3 nucleotides are TGTGCCAGCAGTCCCCTGGTGGCGGGAGGGCCAGATACGCAGTATTTT. Translation gives CASSPLVAGGPDTQYF.

This clone was observed a handful of times. The chain employs TRBV9 and TRBJ1-4; the D is unclear. Germline lookup yields CDR1 SGDLS and CDR2 YYNGEE. This CDR3 has 13 amino acids. Trimming stripped 3 bases from V and 10 bases from J, with 13 bases between. CDR3 sequence (DNA): TGTGCCAGCAGCGATGACACCCTGGGAAAACTGTTTTTT. It translates to CASSDDTLGKLFF. The whole variable domain, remainder taken from reference TRBV9 and TRBJ1-4, is DSGVTQTPKHLITATGQRVTLRCSPRSGDLSVYWYQQSLDQGLQFLIQYYNGEERAKGNILERFSAQQFPDLHSELNLSSLELGDSALYFCASSDDTLGKLFFGSGTQLSVL.

This rearrangement joins TRBV7-9 to TRBJ2-1, with 8 bases matching TRBD2. V gave up 4 bases and J gave up 7 bases; unmatched junction bases: 0. The CDR3 consists of 12 residues. CDR1 SEHNR and CDR2 FQNEAQ come from the germline V gene (reference sequence). Written as DNA, the CDR3 is TGTGCCAGCAGCTCTAGCGGGAATGAGCAGTTCTTC. Amino acids: CASSSSGNEQFF. Full variable domain (outside the CDR3, taken from reference TRBV7-9 and TRBJ2-1): DTGVSQNPRHKITKRGQNVTFRCDPISEHNRLYWYRQTLGQGPEFLTYFQNEAQLEKSRLLSDRFSAERPKGSFSTLEIQRTEQGDSAMYLCASSSSGNEQFFGPGTRLTVL.

V and J are TRBV5-1 and TRBJ1-2, with TRBD1 matching 10 bases. Trimming took 9 bases from V and 8 from J; bases not matched to a gene: 13. The germline gives CDR1 SGHRS, CDR2 YFSETQ. This CDR3 region has 14 residues. CDR3 sequence (DNA): TGCGCCACCTTGGAGGGACAGGGGTTCGGAGGCTACACCTTC. Amino acid sequence: CATLEGQGFGGYTF.

This rearrangement joins TRBV2 to TRBJ1-5; D not certain. Trimming shortened V by 6 bases and J by 0 bases, and 12 bases separated the two germline ends. The CDR3 runs to 15 residues. Germline V gene sequence: CDR1 SNHLY, CDR2 FYNNEI. Written as DNA, the CDR3 is TGTGCCAGCAGGCAGGAAACCCATAGCAATCAGCCCCAGCATTTT. Translation gives CASRQETHSNQPQHF.

J is TRBJ2-1 and V is TRBV19; D perhaps matches TRBD1 (5 bases). CDR3 size: 15 residues. Per germline, CDR1 LNHDA and CDR2 SQIVND (reference sequence). Trimming cost V 4 bases and J 8 bases, with 18 bases left between them. This CDR3 reads CASSKTLGWGDEQFF. The CDR3 DNA follows: TGTGCCAGTAGTAAAACCCTCGGATGGGGCGATGAGCAGTTCTTC.

The chain recombines TRBV30 with TRBJ2-7, with D maybe TRBD1 (6 bases). Trimming removed 0 bases from V and 7 bases from J, with 16 bases in between. CDR3 length: 14 amino acids. Germline loops: CDR1 GTSNPN, CDR2 SVGIG (reference sequence). The CDR3 nucleotides are TGTGCCTGGAGTGTACTGAACAGGGTTGGGGAGCAGTACTTC. This codes for CAWSVLNRVGEQYF.